The clone carrying this T cell receptor (beta chain) appeared a few times. Germline CDR1 SGDLS, CDR2 YYNGEE. The CDR3 has 18 amino acids. V shed 1 base and J 0 bases; nucleotides not matched to a gene: 11. Time point denoted: newly diagnosed GD, antithyroid drugs for less than 3 months. PBMC RNA was the source of the TCR library. For TCR beta, libraries came from iRepertoire HTBI primers and Arm-PCR of CDR3 regions. TCRdb reprocessed the multiplex PCR reads with MiXCR, giving one entry per CDR3 protein. The repertoire holds fewer than 450,000 distinct CDR3 sequences, over 12% seen once, with approximately 7.8% in the top ten. The data belong to a study of regulatory T cells in long-lasting Graves disease. Study as a whole: Graves' patients, diagnosed recently, had received antithyroid drugs under 3 months.

Separately, the same data were catalogued under a study of T cells in Graves' hyperthyroidism and ophthalmopathy. That paper adds: With the HTBI primer set, the TCR CDR3 went through a first round of RT-PCR.

The V and J genes are TRBV9 and TRBJ2-3; 7 bases align to TRBD2. Sample: peripheral blood mononuclear cells (PBMCs), taken at new diagnosis, from a patient treated with antithyroid drugs. The receptor's source is a woman in her forties with Graves disease. The CDR3 reads CASSVSASGRPSTDTQYF. CDR3 DNA: TGTGCCAGCAGCGTATCGGCTAGCGGTAGACCGAGCACAGATACGCAGTATTTT.